The sequence of this T cell receptor beta chain was determined in a study of blood T cell repertoires in COVID-19. Between the trimmed V and J ends, which lost 3 bases and 2 bases, there was a span of 9 bases. This CDR3 has 14 residues. The germline CDR1 and CDR2 sequences are SGHAT and FQNNGV. In the study's own analysis: The assay estimated nucleated cells by amplifying reference gene primers. The method was immunoSEQ multiplex PCR; TCRdb's version includes in-frame clones alone and lacks a portion of them. V and J calls and clone size come straight from that table; D and trimming were deduced from the DNA. The table lists 100,000 to 110,000 clones, approximately 84% of them singletons.

The chain recombines TRBV11-2 with TRBJ2-3; tentatively, D is TRBD1 (5 bases). Sequenced sample: peripheral blood. The TCR sequence derives from a man aged 25 to 40 in a cohort sampled during active COVID-19. CDR3 amino acids: CASSLGRATDTQYF. CDR3 DNA sequence: TGTGCCAGCAGCTTGGGCAGGGCCACAGATACGCAGTATTTT.